This TCR beta chain was profiled in a study of blood T cells in healthy people across ages. Study-level points and caveats: Long-lived and aged donors differed, with more naive CD4+ cells and higher diversity in the long-lived. Among T cells, TCR beta diversity per million cells dropped roughly linearly as age rose. Expanded clonotype shifts may have been confounded, as the donors had an unknown CMV status.

A second PCR, run for 7 to 11 cycles, used a sample-barcoded 5' primer plus a J-beta primer mix. MiXCR, applied by TCRdb to the 5' RACE reads, yields one record per CDR3 protein. The table has 700,000 to 900,000 distinct CDR3 sequences, around a quarter seen once. This clonotype appeared many times. Its target is unknown. Trimming took 4 bases from V and 9 from J, leaving 13 bases between them. There are 14 residues in the CDR3. These data also featured in a second study, about T cells of mothers and their children. That source notes: Related and unrelated pairs show similar shaping of TCR recombination output by thymic selection.

The chain links TRBV12-3 or TRBV12-4 to TRBJ1-6, with a tentative D call TRBD1 (6 bases). The sequence was collected from a boy aged 5-17 years in good health. Sequencing input: blood. The CDR3 DNA sequence: TGTGCCAGCAGTTACGGACAGAGCTCTTCACCCCTCCACTTT. It is translated as CASSYGQSSSPLHF.